Below, 27 T cell receptor beta chains from the same sample are listed, as sequenced in a study of blood T cell repertoires in COVID-19. Assay used: immunoSEQ multiplex PCR; TCRdb lists only in-frame clones, some missing. This table has 200,000 to 250,000 clones, 65% to 90% appearing once. Sequencing was done on a sample of peripheral blood. All receptors come from a man over 45 with COVID-19, enrolled during active disease.

This sequence joins TRBV19 and TRBJ2-5; the D is unclear. Trimming cost V 3 bases and J 2 bases, with 7 bases left between them. Germline values: CDR1 LNHDA, CDR2 SQIVND (reference sequence). This CDR3 has 13 amino acids. The DNA for the CDR3 is TGTGCCAGTAGTATCCGAGGACAAGAGACCCAGTACTTC. It yields the protein CASSIRGQETQYF. Supplemented by reference TRBV19 and TRBJ2-5, the full variable domain reads DGGITQSPKYLFRKEGQNVTLSCEQNLNHDAMYWYRQDPGQGLRLIYYSQIVNDFQKGDIAEGYSVSREKKESFPLTVTSAQKNPTAFYLCASSIRGQETQYFGPGTRLLVL.

This chain joins TRBV2 and TRBJ1-6; 7 nucleotides line up with TRBD1. V gave up 6 bases and J gave up 3 bases; unmatched junction bases: 2. Germline V lookup: CDR1 SNHLY, CDR2 FYNNEI. This CDR3 is 14 amino acids long. For the CDR3, the DNA is TGTGCCAGCAGAGGGACAGACTATAATTCACCCCTCCACTTT. This translates into CASRGTDYNSPLHF.

J is TRBJ1-1 and V is TRBV25-1; a possible D gene is TRBD1 (5 bases). CDR1 MGHDK and CDR2 SYGVNS come from the germline V gene. This CDR3 region has 16 residues. V was shortened by 3 bases and J by 1 base, with 15 bases between the two germline ends. As DNA, the CDR3 is TGTGCCAGCAGTGATCCCCCCAGGCAGGGGAACACTGAAGCTTTCTTT. This sequence encodes CASSDPPRQGNTEAFF.

V is TRBV18 and J is TRBJ2-7; 8 bases line up with TRBD1. CDR3 length: 17 residues. The germline V gene encodes CDR1 KGHSH and CDR2 LQKENI. Germline trimming cut 4 bases from V and 1 base from J; bases unmatched to any gene: 12. For the CDR3, the DNA is TGTGCCAGCTCACTAAGAAGCCCCGGACAGGGTTCCTACGAGCAGTACTTC. Translated, it gives CASSLRSPGQGSYEQYF.

The chain joins TRBV30 to TRBJ1-2; D not resolved. CDR3 length: 15 residues. The germline V gene encodes CDR1 GTSNPN and CDR2 SVGIG (reference sequence). V was clipped by 0 bases and J by 4 bases, with 15 bases between them. In nucleotides, the CDR3 is TGTGCCTGGAGTGTAGAGGGAGCGGCCGGCTATGGCTACACCTTC. Amino acids: CAWSVEGAAGYGYTF.

This chain uses TRBV7-9 with TRBJ2-7, with TRBD2 as a possible D gene (7 bases). Between the trimmed V and J ends, which lost 8 bases and 2 bases, there was a span of 19 bases. The CDR3 has 15 amino acids. Germline assignment: CDR1 SEHNR and CDR2 FQNEAQ (reference sequence). This CDR3 is CASAGWRGPPYEQYF. CDR3 DNA sequence: TGTGCCAGCGCGGGTTGGCGGGGGCCACCCTACGAGCAGTACTTC. Based on the CDR3 plus reference TRBV7-9 and TRBJ2-7, the full variable domain is DTGVSQNPRHKITKRGQNVTFRCDPISEHNRLYWYRQTLGQGPEFLTYFQNEAQLEKSRLLSDRFSAERPKGSFSTLEIQRTEQGDSAMYLCASAGWRGPPYEQYFGPGTRLTVT.

V usage is TRBV6-2 or TRBV6-3 and J usage is TRBJ2-3, with 9 bases matching TRBD2. The CDR3 totals 14 residues. V trimming: 4 bases; J trimming: 5 bases; junction bases outside the gene matches: 4. The germline CDR1 and CDR2 sequences are MNHEY and SVGEGT. Here the CDR3 DNA reads TGTGCCAGCAGTTTAGCGGGGGCCGGAGATACGCAGTATTTT. Amino acid sequence: CASSLAGAGDTQYF.

CDR3 nucleotides: TGTGCCAGCAGGCCTTCTGGGACAGGGGGCAGAGGGCAGTACTTC. Translated, it gives CASRPSGTGGRGQYF. The chain couples TRBV7-8 to TRBJ2-7; 12 bases map to TRBD1. The CDR3 is made up of 15 amino acids. From germline, CDR1 is SGHVS and CDR2 FQNEAQ. V trimming: 6 bases; J trimming: 9 bases; junction bases outside the gene matches: 12.

The chain recombines TRBV6-5 with TRBJ1-6; perhaps TRBD1 as D (5 bases). With 2 bases removed from V and 7 bases from J, the gap between germline ends came to 15 bases. CDR1 is MNHEY, CDR2 SVGAGI, per germline. The CDR3 spans 16 residues. The CDR3 DNA follows: TGTGCCAGCAGTTACCGCGGAACTCAGGGAAATTCACCCCTCCACTTT. Protein product: CASSYRGTQGNSPLHF.

The chain recombines TRBV11-3 with TRBJ2-1, with D perhaps TRBD1 (6 bases). V lost 0 bases and J lost 8, with 14 bases in between. This CDR3 contains 15 residues. Germline CDR1 is SGHNT and CDR2 is YENEEA. The CDR3 region is CASSLDGHRADEQFF. The CDR3 nucleotides are TGTGCCAGCAGCTTAGATGGGCACAGGGCCGATGAGCAGTTCTTC.

This clone occurred many times. V gene TRBV2 combines with J gene TRBJ1-4, with D uncertain. CDR3 length: 17 residues. Deletions cut 1 base from V and 0 bases from J, with 12 bases between. CDR1 is SNHLY, CDR2 FYNNEI, per germline. CDR3 in amino acids: CASSEEADTTTNEKLFF. The CDR3 nucleotides are TGTGCCAGCAGTGAAGAAGCTGACACAACAACTAATGAAAAACTGTTTTTT.

This clone has only a few counts. V and J are TRBV25-1 and TRBJ2-2; 8 bases are a match to TRBD1. This CDR3 is 16 amino acids long. Germline CDR1 is MGHDK and CDR2 is SYGVNS. V gave up 7 bases and J gave up 5 bases; unmatched junction bases: 12. CDR3 loop: CASTKTGVDLTGELFF. The CDR3 DNA sequence: TGTGCCAGCACCAAGACAGGGGTCGATTTAACCGGGGAGCTGTTTTTT.

This chain joins TRBV9 and TRBJ2-1; the match to TRBD2 covers 7 bases. The CDR3 extends over 16 amino acids. J lost 1 base, V lost 0 bases, and 4 bases had no gene match. Germline V gene sequence: CDR1 SGDLS, CDR2 YYNGEE. CDR3 in DNA: TGTGCCAGCAGCGTAGATGCGGGGGTTTCCTACAATGAGCAGTTCTTC. Protein: CASSVDAGVSYNEQFF.

This rearrangement joins TRBV5-4 to TRBJ2-7; D might be TRBD1 (6 bases). The CDR3 runs to 14 residues. Germline V gives CDR1 SGHNT, CDR2 YYREEE (reference sequence). V lost 3 bases and J 3 bases, leaving 13 bases between the germline ends. CDR3 sequence (DNA): TGTGCCAGCAGCTCCCCAGGGGATCGCTACGAGCAGTACTTC. Residues: CASSSPGDRYEQYF.

This clone appeared once. This chain links TRBV5-1 with TRBJ2-7; 7 bases align to TRBD2. The trim removed 3 bases at V and 2 bases at J, leaving 5 bases unmatched. Germline CDR1 is SGHRS and CDR2 is YFSETQ. CDR3 size: 14 residues. CDR3 DNA sequence: TGCGCCAGCAGCTCCTCTAGCGGCACCTACGAGCAGTACTTC. Translating gives CASSSSSGTYEQYF.

This sequence joins TRBV9 and TRBJ2-5; D possibly corresponds to TRBD1 (6 bases). V was shortened by 4 bases and J by 5 bases, with 15 bases between the two germline ends. Germline V gene data show CDR1 as SGDLS and CDR2 as YYNGEE. CDR3 size: 14 residues. CDR3 sequence reads: CASSPTSRGETQYF. As DNA, the CDR3 is TGTGCCAGCAGCCCGACATCGAGGGGGGAGACCCAGTACTTC.

The chain links TRBV30 to TRBJ1-2; 8 bases agree with TRBD1. The CDR3 spans 14 residues. V shed 0 bases, J shed 7 bases, and the junction held 7 bases outside the gene matches. Germline CDR1 GTSNPN, CDR2 SVGIG (reference sequence). CDR3 residues: CAWSVSRRGLGYTF. The CDR3 DNA is TGTGCCTGGAGTGTATCCCGCAGGGGGCTTGGCTACACCTTC.

V and J are TRBV5-1 and TRBJ2-2; D gene uncertain. The CDR3 sequence is 16 residues long. CDR1 and CDR2 from the germline V gene are SGHRS and YFSETQ. V was clipped by 7 bases and J by 3 bases, with 19 bases between them. The CDR3 protein is CASSAGLVSDTGELFF. The CDR3 region has the DNA TGCGCCAGCTCGGCAGGTTTAGTTTCGGACACCGGGGAGCTGTTTTTT.

This chain connects TRBV6-1 to TRBJ2-3, with TRBD2 matching 8 bases. V dropped 3 bases and J dropped 8; count of bases not matched to a gene: 10. The CDR3 covers 15 residues. The germline V gene has CDR1 MNHNS and CDR2 SASEGT. CDR3 in amino acids: CASSDTSGPSFTQYF. For the CDR3, the DNA is TGTGCCAGCAGTGACACTAGCGGACCCTCGTTTACGCAGTATTTT.

The chain links TRBV5-4 to TRBJ2-6; 7 nucleotides line up with TRBD2. The CDR3 sequence is 17 residues long. Germline CDR1 SGHNT, CDR2 YYREEE (reference sequence). Trimming took 4 bases from V and 2 from J; bases not matched to a gene: 9. The CDR3 sequence is CASSPWGGIAGANVLTF. CDR3 DNA: TGTGCCAGCAGCCCGTGGGGGGGGATAGCTGGGGCCAACGTCCTGACTTTC.

V is TRBV6-8 and J is TRBJ2-7; 13 bases fit TRBD2. Germline V gene sequence: CDR1 MNHGY, CDR2 SAAAGT. V shed 5 bases and J 5 bases; nucleotides not matched to a gene: 6. CDR3 length equals 15 residues. The CDR3 loop reads CASSVVLAGGDEQYF. CDR3 in DNA: TGTGCCAGCAGTGTGGTACTAGCGGGGGGGGACGAGCAGTACTTC.

The chain carries TRBV5-5 and TRBJ2-7, with D perhaps TRBD1 (7 bases). V was pared by 3 bases and J by 2 bases, with 12 bases between. Germline V gene data show CDR1 as SGHKS and CDR2 as YYEKEE (reference sequence). This CDR3 comprises 14 residues. The CDR3 DNA reads TGTGCCAGCAGCTCCCGGGGGACAGCCTACGAGCAGTACTTC. This gives the protein CASSSRGTAYEQYF.

The chain joins TRBV12-3 or TRBV12-4 to TRBJ1-2, with a possible D match to TRBD1 (6 bases). With 2 bases removed from V and 7 bases from J, the gap between germline ends came to 11 bases. The CDR3 extends over 13 amino acids. As DNA, the CDR3 is TGTGCCAGCAGTTTATCAGGGGATGGTGGCTACACCTTC. It is translated as CASSLSGDGGYTF.

The chain carries TRBV20-1 and TRBJ2-2; possibly TRBD2 for D (6 bases). CDR3 size: 15 residues. V lost 3 bases, J lost 6 bases, and 17 bases lay in between. Germline V gene sequence: CDR1 DFQATT, CDR2 SNEGSKA (reference sequence). The DNA of the CDR3 is TGCAGTGCTAGTTGGCGGGGCCTCCCGGCCGGGGAGCTGTTTTTT. Its protein product is CSASWRGLPAGELFF.

V and J are TRBV7-2 and TRBJ2-1; the match to TRBD2 covers 10 bases. CDR3 length: 14 residues. Germline trimming cut 3 bases from V and 5 bases from J; bases unmatched to any gene: 1. Germline V gene sequence: CDR1 SGHTA, CDR2 FQGNSA. The CDR3 loop is CASSLGLANNEQFF. The CDR3 DNA is TGTGCCAGCAGCTTGGGACTAGCGAACAATGAGCAGTTCTTC.

The chain joins TRBV5-1 to TRBJ2-2; D is ambiguous. CDR1 and CDR2 from the germline V gene are SGHRS and YFSETQ. The V end was cut by 0 bases, the J end by 1 base, with 10 bases between. This CDR3 has 16 residues. The chain's CDR3 is CASSLVINRNTGELFF. As DNA, the CDR3 is TGCGCCAGCAGCTTGGTGATAAACAGGAACACCGGGGAGCTGTTTTTT. Combining the CDR3 with reference TRBV5-1 and TRBJ2-2 gives the whole variable domain KAGVTQTPRYLIKTRGQQVTLSCSPISGHRSVSWYQQTPGQGLQFLFEYFSETQRNKGNFPGRFSGRQFSNSRSEMNVSTLELGDSALYLCASSLVINRNTGELFFGEGSRLTVL.

This sequence joins TRBV30 and TRBJ1-1, with D possibly TRBD1 on 6 matching bases. CDR1 is GTSNPN and CDR2 is SVGIG in the germline V gene (reference sequence). This CDR3 has 15 amino acids. Trimming stripped 3 bases from V and 1 base from J, with 15 bases between. CDR3 sequence reads: CAWRPRTAKNTEAFF. The CDR3 DNA reads TGTGCCTGGAGGCCTAGGACAGCGAAGAACACTGAAGCTTTCTTT.